This TCR beta chain was observed in a study of T cells in Graves' hyperthyroidism and ophthalmopathy. Study context: Blood from the periphery was taken at initial diagnosis, before any treatment.

Template material for amplifying TCR beta CDR3 regions consisted of RNA transcripts. Using the HTBI primer set, a first-round RT-PCR was run on the TCR CDR3. One entry per CDR3 protein, called by TCRdb with MiXCR from the multiplex PCR reads. This sample has 190,000 or so distinct CDR3 sequences, with about 16% found just once. Study-level findings and limits: The blood repertoire included most of the expanded thyroid clonotypes above 0.001. Ophthalmopathy was identified by the model a median around 6.3 months ahead of onset. Ophthalmopathy and stable hyperthyroidism were told apart by a 13 V-J model.

This clonotype was seen ten or more times. The antigen is unknown. The V gene's germline CDR1 is SQVTM and CDR2 ANQGSEA. This CDR3 contains 14 residues. V lost 1 base and J lost 0; bases outside the gene matches: 2. V usage is TRBV29-1 and J usage is TRBJ2-5; 7 bases map to TRBD2. The source material was blood. The receptor's source is a man between 40 and 49 years old with Graves' hyperthyroidism. CDR3 region: CSVEGGGYQETQYF. CDR3 nucleotide sequence: TGCAGCGTTGAAGGGGGGGGTTACCAAGAGACCCAGTACTTC.